The TCR beta chain described here comes from a study of vaccination and CD4 T cells after COVID-19. Study-level information: Comprising six males and four females, the convalescent participants counted two Hispanic individuals among them.

The study sequenced cultured CD4+ T cell DNA using the Oncomine TCR Beta short-read assay. One entry per CDR3 protein, called by TCRdb with MiXCR from the PCR reads. This table has 13,000 to 15,000 distinct CDR3 sequences, about 55% appearing once. The count of this clonotype is one. Its antigen is as yet unknown. General observations from the study: Within the convalescent patients, spike mono-reactivity was found in 304 of 307 vaccine-specific clones.

Treatment in this sample: approximately 11-day PBMC culture with coronavirus spike peptide pools or control peptides (ViraFEST assay). After expanding antigen-specific T cells with peptide pools, ViraFEST sequenced their TCRs. The sample was CD4+ T cells from blood, cultured in vitro, taken before SARS-CoV-2 vaccination. The sequence was collected from a human donor who had recovered from COVID-19.

The CDR3 loop reads CSAMSGDYSNQPQHF. DNA of the CDR3: TGCAGTGCTATGTCTGGGGACTATAGCAATCAGCCCCAGCATTTT. The V call is TRBV20-1, the J call TRBJ1-5; D is perhaps TRBD1 (5 bases). V was pared by 4 bases and J by 0 bases, with 13 bases between. Germline V CDR1 and CDR2: DFQATT, SNEGSKA (reference sequence). This CDR3 has 15 amino acids.